These 11 T cell receptor beta chains originate from one sample sequenced in a study of technical replicates of blood from several donors. TCRdb's table, derived via immunoSEQ multiplex PCR, lists solely in-frame clones and lacks some. The sample has 60,000 or so clones, almost 97% seen once; the top ten hold 0.19%. The sequenced sample consisted of T cells isolated from PBMCs. The receptors here all came from a human donor in good health.

The chain employs TRBV5-4 and TRBJ2-1; D unclear. Trimming left V 0 bases short and J 3 bases short, with 10 bases between. This CDR3 is 15 amino acids long. The germline V gene has CDR1 SGHNT and CDR2 YYREEE (reference sequence). The CDR3 spells CASSLGGVNYNEQFF. CDR3 sequence (DNA): TGTGCCAGCAGCTTGGGCGGAGTTAACTACAATGAGCAGTTCTTC.

The rearrangement links TRBV5-4 to TRBJ2-7; 7 bases align to TRBD1. The CDR3 sequence is 15 residues long. CDR1 and CDR2 (germline): SGHNT, YYREEE (reference sequence). The trim removed 2 bases at V and 5 bases at J, leaving 10 bases unmatched. The CDR3 loop is CASSLSDRRGDEQYF. As DNA, the CDR3 is TGTGCCAGCAGCTTATCGGACAGGAGAGGCGACGAGCAGTACTTC.

V gene TRBV28 combines with J gene TRBJ1-2; perhaps TRBD1 as D (5 bases). Germline loops: CDR1 MDHEN, CDR2 SYDVKM. Trimming took 6 bases from V and 0 from J, leaving 20 bases between them. CDR3 length equals 17 residues. The CDR3 nucleotides read TGTGCCAGCAGAGATGACAGCGTTATACCCTCTAACTATGGCTACACCTTC. Its protein product is CASRDDSVIPSNYGYTF.

The chain has TRBV20-1 and TRBJ1-5; tentative D call: TRBD1 (5 bases). V lost 6 bases and J lost 9, with 12 bases in between. This CDR3 is built from 11 residues. Germline CDR1 reads DFQATT; CDR2 reads SNEGSKA (reference sequence). CDR3 region: CSALGGGPQHF. CDR3 in DNA: TGCAGTGCATTAGGCGGGGGGCCCCAGCATTTT.

This rearrangement joins TRBV5-6 to TRBJ1-2, with 7 bases lining up with TRBD1. This CDR3 contains 15 residues. The ends lost 4 bases at V and 2 bases at J; junction bases unmatched: 8. The germline gives CDR1 SGHDT, CDR2 YYEEEE. The CDR3 DNA reads as TGTGCCAGCAGCCGCGAGGGGGCAGCCAACTATGGCTACACCTTC. Protein product: CASSREGAANYGYTF. Complete variable domain (other parts from reference TRBV5-6 and TRBJ1-2): DAGVTQSPTHLIKTRGQQVTLRCSPKSGHDTVSWYQQALGQGPQFIFQYYEEEERQRGNFPDRFSGHQFPNYSSELNVNALLLGDSALYLCASSREGAANYGYTFGSGTRLTVV.

Of note for this clone: One junction end disagrees with the germline gene, perhaps due to a read error. This chain links TRBV27 with TRBJ2-7, with TRBD1 matching 7 bases. In germline, CDR1 is MNHEY, CDR2 SMNVEV (reference sequence). The CDR3 sequence is 9 residues long. DNA of the CDR3: TGTGCCAGCAGTGTCGACAGGGCCTTC. Its protein is CASSVDRAF.

The chain combines TRBV11-2 with TRBJ1-2, with D hard to call. This CDR3 is 12 amino acids long. The germline V gene has CDR1 SGHAT and CDR2 FQNNGV. The V gene lost 5 bases and the J gene lost 5 bases, with 9 bases spanning the gap. The CDR3 loop reads CASSEYHYGYTF. CDR3 nucleotides: TGTGCCAGCAGCGAGTACCATTATGGCTACACCTTC.

The chain recombines TRBV6-5 with TRBJ2-1, with 8 nucleotides matching TRBD2. Trimming at V came to 8 bases and at J to 1 base, leaving 4 bases not matched to a gene. CDR1 is MNHEY and CDR2 is SVGAGI in the germline V gene. CDR3 length: 14 residues. CDR3 loop: CASSGGISYNEQFF. The CDR3 DNA reads TGTGCCAGCTCGGGAGGGATATCCTACAATGAGCAGTTCTTC.

This sequence joins TRBV5-1 and TRBJ1-1; perhaps TRBD1 as D (5 bases). The germline V gene encodes CDR1 SGHRS and CDR2 YFSETQ. Trimming left V 4 bases short and J 10 bases short, with 14 bases between. This CDR3 spans 12 amino acids. In nucleotides, the CDR3 is TGCGCCAGCAGCCTTCACCAGGGAATAGCTTTCTTT. It codes for CASSLHQGIAFF.

The V call is TRBV9, the J call TRBJ1-2; unclear D gene. The CDR3 has 12 residues. V was clipped by 3 bases and J by 6 bases, with 9 bases between them. Germline-derived CDR1 and CDR2 are SGDLS and YYNGEE. This CDR3 is CASSDQKDGYTF. Written as DNA, the CDR3 is TGTGCCAGCAGCGACCAGAAAGATGGCTACACCTTC.

The chain couples TRBV28 to TRBJ2-3, with 7 bases matching TRBD2. The germline V gene encodes CDR1 MDHEN and CDR2 SYDVKM. V shed 7 bases, J shed 3 bases, and the junction held 10 bases outside the gene matches. The CDR3 runs 15 residues. CDR3 sequence reads: CASKGGLVWTDTQYF. In DNA form, the CDR3 reads TGTGCCAGCAAGGGAGGACTAGTGTGGACAGATACGCAGTATTTT.